This T cell receptor beta chain is from a study of blood T cells in healthy people across ages. PCR was performed a second time for 7 to 11 cycles using a sample-barcoded 5' primer and a J-beta primer mix. A single record per CDR3 protein comes from TCRdb applying MiXCR to the 5' RACE reads. The sample comprises 1.5 million to 2 million distinct CDR3 sequences, about 31% of which are singletons, and 11% rests with the top ten. The germline V gene has CDR1 SGHDT and CDR2 YYEEEE. The CDR3 consists of 15 residues. Deletions cut 2 bases from V and 10 bases from J, with 19 bases between. The origin of this receptor is a woman in her twenties or thirties in good health. V gene TRBV5-6 combines with J gene TRBJ2-1; D is tentatively TRBD1 or TRBD2 (5 bases each). The sample taken for sequencing was blood. CDR3 DNA: TGTGCCAGCAGCTTCCGGGACCTGGTTTTGGACGAGCAGTTCTTC. This translates into CASSFRDLVLDEQFF.